This TCR beta chain was sequenced for a study of T-cell reconstitution after alpha-beta-depleted transplantation in children. As it was prepared, the TCRbeta library received unique molecular identifiers. One entry per CDR3 protein, called by TCRdb with MiXCR from the PCR reads. The sample yields approximately 500,000 distinct CDR3 sequences, 20% to 30% seen once. This CDR3 contains 15 residues. V was pared by 0 bases and J by 4 bases, with 9 bases between. Per the germline V gene, CDR1 is SGHVS and CDR2 is FNYEAQ. The receptor's source is a boy under two years old with Wiskott-Aldrich syndrome, due to receive a stem cell transplant. The V and J genes are TRBV7-6 and TRBJ2-2; D might be TRBD1 (6 bases). This specimen consisted of PBMCs, obtained before TCRalphabeta/CD19-depleted stem cell transplant. The DNA of the CDR3 is TGTGCCAGCAGCTTAGCCAGGGGCGGCACCGGGGAGCTGTTTTTT. This sequence encodes CASSLARGGTGELFF.